What follows are 26 T cell receptor beta chains derived from one specimen sequenced in a study of cytomegalovirus exposure and HLA in healthy donors. It was with 60 Vbeta and 13 Jbeta primers that the PCR ran. Sequencing was performed with immunoSEQ multiplex PCR; in TCRdb, only in-frame clones are kept and a portion is missing. The sample lists around 170,000 clones, around 80% occurring once. The sequenced material came from PBMCs. The source of these receptors is a girl aged 10-17 years in good health and CMV-seropositive.

This clone was observed a few times. CDR3 region: CASSQDRGPNTEAFF. The CDR3 DNA follows: TGTGCCAGCAGCCAGGACAGGGGGCCGAACACTGAAGCTTTCTTT. This sequence joins TRBV2 and TRBJ1-1, with 11 bases matching TRBD1. This CDR3 has 15 residues. V was clipped by 6 bases and J by 1 base; unmatched bases: 4. CDR1 is SNHLY and CDR2 is FYNNEI in the germline V gene. Together with reference TRBV2 and TRBJ1-1, the CDR3 gives the full variable domain: EPEVTQTPSHQVTQMGQEVILRCVPISNHLYFYWYRQILGQKVEFLVSFYNNEISEKSEIFDDQFSVERPDGSNFTLKIRSTKLEDSAMYFCASSQDRGPNTEAFFGQGTRLTVV.

The chain uses TRBV5-1 and TRBJ2-5, with D maybe TRBD2 (6 bases). CDR1 and CDR2 from the germline V gene are SGHRS and YFSETQ. This CDR3 is built from 17 residues. The ends were cut back, 1 base at V and 2 bases at J, with 18 bases in the middle. CDR3 region: CASSLSVRVGLQETQYF. CDR3 bases: TGCGCCAGCAGCTTGTCGGTTAGGGTGGGACTTCAAGAGACCCAGTACTTC.

CDR3 coding DNA: TGTGCCAGCAGCCCCACTAGCGGGAGGTTAAGAAATGAGCAGTTCTTC. Amino acid sequence: CASSPTSGRLRNEQFF. The chain has TRBV5-6 and TRBJ2-1; 12 positions match TRBD2. The CDR3 extends over 16 amino acids. CDR1 is SGHDT and CDR2 is YYEEEE in the germline V gene. V shed 4 bases and J 7 bases; nucleotides not matched to a gene: 9.

This clone has only one observation. The same CDR3 can be traced to other DNA sequences in this sample. The chain carries TRBV5-1 and TRBJ2-1; no clear D gene. From germline, CDR1 is SGHRS and CDR2 YFSETQ. V shed 0 bases and J shed 3 bases, with 7 bases lying between them. The length of the CDR3 is 14 residues. The CDR3 region is CASSLERGYNEQFF. The CDR3 DNA reads TGCGCCAGCAGCTTGGAAAGAGGCTACAATGAGCAGTTCTTC.

The chain links TRBV19 to TRBJ2-5; 11 bases fit TRBD2. From germline, CDR1 is LNHDA and CDR2 SQIVND (reference sequence). With 7 bases clipped from V and 5 bases from J, the junction kept 9 bases outside the gene matches. The CDR3 extends over 15 amino acids. The CDR3 nucleotides are TGTGCCAGTAATCCTGTAGCGGGAGGGCCGGAGACCCAGTACTTC. Amino acid sequence: CASNPVAGGPETQYF.

The V and J genes are TRBV10-3 and TRBJ2-7, with a weak D call TRBD2 (6 bases). CDR3 size: 14 residues. V lost 2 bases and J 4 bases, leaving 12 bases between the germline ends. CDR1 and CDR2 from the germline V gene are ENHRY and SYGVKD. The CDR3 sequence: CAISEGRLGYEQYF. CDR3 coding DNA: TGTGCCATCAGTGAGGGCCGACTAGGTTACGAGCAGTACTTC.

V and J are TRBV7-9 and TRBJ1-2, with D perhaps TRBD1 (5 bases). The V gene's germline CDR1 is SEHNR and CDR2 FQNEAQ (reference sequence). Deletions cut 6 bases from V and 6 bases from J, with 11 bases between. CDR3 length equals 12 residues. The chain's CDR3 is CASSRQGDGYTF. The CDR3 DNA is TGTGCCAGCAGTCGACAAGGGGATGGCTACACCTTC.

The J gene is TRBJ2-7, the V gene TRBV7-2; 7 positions agree with TRBD2. Germline trimming cut 7 bases from V and 4 bases from J; bases unmatched to any gene: 19. This CDR3 comprises 17 residues. Germline loops: CDR1 SGHTA, CDR2 FQGNSA. The CDR3 nucleotides read TGTGCCAGCACCCAGTCGATTGCGGGCGGGAGAGGGTACGAGCAGTACTTC. Residues: CASTQSIAGGRGYEQYF.

The chain recombines TRBV20-1 with TRBJ2-1, with D hard to call. Trimming removed 4 bases from V and 9 bases from J, with 10 bases in between. The V gene's germline CDR1 is DFQATT and CDR2 SNEGSKA (reference sequence). The CDR3 is 11 residues long. The CDR3 DNA sequence: TGCAGTGCTACAACTCGAGGTGAGCAGTTCTTC. It codes for CSATTRGEQFF.

The V call is TRBV11-2, the J call TRBJ2-1; 11 bases fit TRBD1. J was trimmed by 2 bases and V by 3 bases; bases with no gene match: 9. The germline V gene encodes CDR1 SGHAT and CDR2 FQNNGV. The CDR3 covers 18 residues. The CDR3 coding sequence is TGTGCCAGCAGCTTCGGACAGGGGGCGCCCAGTCCCTACAATGAGCAGTTCTTC. Its protein is CASSFGQGAPSPYNEQFF.

V is TRBV5-6 and J is TRBJ1-5, with D possibly matching TRBD1 (6 bases). Germline V gene data show CDR1 as SGHDT and CDR2 as YYEEEE. The CDR3 sequence is 14 residues long. Trimming shortened V by 5 bases and J by 9 bases, and 18 bases separated the two germline ends. The CDR3 is CASSRDGGGTPQHF. The CDR3 region has the DNA TGTGCCAGCAGTCGGGATGGGGGGGGCACGCCCCAGCATTTT.

J is TRBJ2-5 and V is TRBV10-3; D is unresolved. The CDR3 contains 13 residues. The ends were cut back, 6 bases at V and 2 bases at J, with 10 bases in the middle. Germline values: CDR1 ENHRY, CDR2 SYGVKD. The CDR3 region has the DNA TGTGCCATCAGGCAGTATCAACAAGAGACCCAGTACTTC. It yields the protein CAIRQYQQETQYF.

The gene calls are TRBV7-3 and TRBJ2-1, with 12 bases matching TRBD2. The CDR3 totals 16 residues. Unmatched junction bases numbered 9, after V lost 5 bases and J lost 7 bases. Germline V gene data show CDR1 as SGHTA and CDR2 as FQGTGA. In nucleotides, the CDR3 is TGTGCCAGCAGCGGGCAGGGACTAGCGGGCTTAAATGAGCAGTTCTTC. Amino acid sequence: CASSGQGLAGLNEQFF.

This chain joins TRBV28 and TRBJ2-1; D possibly corresponds to TRBD2 (6 bases). Looked up from germline, CDR1 is MDHEN and CDR2 is SYDVKM. The ends were cut back, 8 bases at V and 7 bases at J, with 18 bases in the middle. The length of the CDR3 is 14 residues. In DNA, the CDR3 is TGTGCCAGCGTTGAATTAGGGAGGTTGAATGAGCAGTTCTTC. This encodes CASVELGRLNEQFF.

A remark on this clone: Other DNA sequences in this specimen translate into the identical CDR3. The chain links TRBV30 to TRBJ2-6; D might be TRBD2 (5 bases). The CDR3 contains 15 residues. Germline V CDR1 and CDR2: GTSNPN, SVGIG (reference sequence). Trimming pared 3 bases from V and 0 bases from J, leaving 9 bases between. The CDR3 here is CAWSRAGSGANVLTF. The CDR3 region has the DNA TGTGCCTGGAGCCGTGCGGGCTCTGGGGCCAACGTCCTGACTTTC. Based on the CDR3 plus reference TRBV30 and TRBJ2-6, the full variable domain is SQTIHQWPATLVQPVGSPLSLECTVEGTSNPNLYWYRQAAGRGLQLLFYSVGIGQISSEVPQNLSASRPQDRQFILSSKKLLLSDSGFYLCAWSRAGSGANVLTFGAGSRLTVL.

The chain recombines TRBV6-1 with TRBJ2-5; a weak D match, TRBD2 (6 bases). The tail of the sequence fits TRBJ2-7 better, so the J call may be wrong. This CDR3 is built from 14 residues. Germline CDR1 MNHNS, CDR2 SASEGT. The CDR3 region has the DNA TGTGCCAGCAGTGAAATCCGGGGGATCTACGAGCAGTACTTC. It codes for CASSEIRGIYEQYF.

The chain employs TRBV5-4 and TRBJ1-2; 9 bases agree with TRBD1. The V segment lost 4 bases and the J segment 3 bases; nucleotides outside the gene matches: 4. This CDR3 comprises 14 residues. Looked up from germline, CDR1 is SGHNT and CDR2 is YYREEE (reference sequence). In nucleotides, the CDR3 is TGTGCCAGCAGCCCCGGACAGGGGCACTATGGCTACACCTTC. Amino acids: CASSPGQGHYGYTF.

V and J are TRBV5-1 and TRBJ1-5, with D hard to call. Trimming shortened V by 4 bases and J by 0 bases, and 5 bases separated the two germline ends. This CDR3 has 13 amino acids. Germline values: CDR1 SGHRS, CDR2 YFSETQ. In DNA, the CDR3 is TGCGCCAGCAGCCCGCGTAGCAATCAGCCCCAGCATTTT. Translated, it gives CASSPRSNQPQHF. The full variable domain, in which reference TRBV5-1 and TRBJ1-5 provide the parts outside the CDR3, is KAGVTQTPRYLIKTRGQQVTLSCSPISGHRSVSWYQQTPGQGLQFLFEYFSETQRNKGNFPGRFSGRQFSNSRSEMNVSTLELGDSALYLCASSPRSNQPQHFGDGTRLSIL.

The CDR3 protein is CASSQGGSRGGVSNQPQHF. The CDR3 bases are TGCGCCAGCAGCCAAGGGGGGAGCCGGGGAGGGGTTAGCAATCAGCCCCAGCATTTT. This rearrangement joins TRBV4-1 to TRBJ1-5; D may be TRBD1 (5 bases). The ends were cut back, 1 base at V and 0 bases at J, with 19 bases in the middle. The CDR3 has 19 amino acids. Germline values: CDR1 MGHRA, CDR2 YSYEKL.

The gene calls are TRBV1 and TRBJ2-1; the listed D gene, TRBD2, was not tested against the DNA. TRBV1 is a pseudogene. The CDR3 contains 15 residues. In nucleotides, the CDR3 is TGCACCAGCAGCTCGAGACTAGCGGGAATGCATGAGCAGTTCTTC. As protein: CTSSSRLAGMHEQFF.

The V gene is TRBV7-2, the J gene TRBJ2-1; no reliable D call. This CDR3 is 13 amino acids long. Germline lookup yields CDR1 SGHTA and CDR2 FQGNSA. The V end lost 2 bases, the J end lost 4 bases, and 6 bases lay between the germline ends. The CDR3 coding sequence is TGTGCCAGCAGCTTACTAGGTTACAATGAGCAGTTCTTC. It specifies CASSLLGYNEQFF.

The count of this clone is one. The rearrangement links TRBV10-3 to TRBJ1-1; 10 nucleotides align to TRBD1. The V segment lost 8 bases and the J segment 0 bases; nucleotides outside the gene matches: 6. Per the germline V gene, CDR1 is ENHRY and CDR2 is SYGVKD. This CDR3 region has 15 residues. In DNA, the CDR3 is TGTGCCATCGGAGGGACAGGGGACATGAACACTGAAGCTTTCTTT. It codes for CAIGGTGDMNTEAFF.

This chain connects TRBV5-1 to TRBJ2-2, with 13 nucleotides matching TRBD2. The V gene end was trimmed by 0 bases and the J gene end by 2 bases; junction bases not matched to a gene: 7. CDR3 length equals 19 residues. Germline V lookup: CDR1 SGHRS, CDR2 YFSETQ. CDR3 sequence: CASSLGPRTSGSNTGELFF. DNA of the CDR3: TGCGCCAGCAGCTTGGGCCCACGGACTAGCGGGAGTAACACCGGGGAGCTGTTTTTT.

Within the sample, this clone is medium-sized. The V and J genes are TRBV6-4 and TRBJ2-2; 8 bases agree with TRBD2. CDR3 length equals 15 residues. The ends lost 4 bases at V and 2 bases at J; junction bases unmatched: 3. Germline assignment: CDR1 MRHNA and CDR2 SNTAGT. The CDR3, as DNA: TGTGCCAGCAGTGTCAGCGGGGGAAACACCGGGGAGCTGTTTTTT. This gives the protein CASSVSGGNTGELFF.

This chain connects TRBV27 to TRBJ2-2; weak D call: TRBD1 (6 bases). Germline CDR1 is MNHEY and CDR2 is SMNVEV (reference sequence). Trimming removed 6 bases from V and 0 bases from J, with 17 bases in between. This CDR3 has 17 amino acids. The CDR3 DNA follows: TGTGCCAGCAGGCCTCTGAGGACAGACCCGAACACCGGGGAGCTGTTTTTT. This translates into CASRPLRTDPNTGELFF.

V usage is TRBV5-1 and J usage is TRBJ1-1; TRBD1 is a possible D gene (6 bases). Trimming removed 4 bases at V and 3 bases at J, with 10 bases between. Germline CDR1 reads SGHRS; CDR2 reads YFSETQ. This CDR3 comprises 13 residues. CDR3 region: CASSPDRYTEAFF. The DNA of the CDR3 is TGCGCCAGCAGCCCGGACAGATACACTGAAGCTTTCTTT.